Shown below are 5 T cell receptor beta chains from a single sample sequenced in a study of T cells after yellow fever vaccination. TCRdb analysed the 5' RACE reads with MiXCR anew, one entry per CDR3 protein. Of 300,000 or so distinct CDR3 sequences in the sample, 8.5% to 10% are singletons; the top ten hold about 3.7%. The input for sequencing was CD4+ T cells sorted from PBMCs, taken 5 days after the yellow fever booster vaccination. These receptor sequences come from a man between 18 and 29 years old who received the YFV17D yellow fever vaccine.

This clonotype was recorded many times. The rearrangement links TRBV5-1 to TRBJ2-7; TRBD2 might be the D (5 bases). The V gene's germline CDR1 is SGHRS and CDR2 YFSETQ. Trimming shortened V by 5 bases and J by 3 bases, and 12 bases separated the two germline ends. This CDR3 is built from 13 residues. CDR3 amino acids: CASRRGPDYEQYF. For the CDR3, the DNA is TGCGCCAGCAGACGAGGGCCAGACTACGAGCAGTACTTC.

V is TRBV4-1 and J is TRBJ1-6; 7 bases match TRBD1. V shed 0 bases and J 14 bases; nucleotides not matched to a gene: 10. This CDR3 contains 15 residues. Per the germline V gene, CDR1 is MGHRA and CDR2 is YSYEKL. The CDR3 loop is CASSQERTGARALHF. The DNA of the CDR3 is TGCGCCAGCAGCCAAGAAAGGACAGGAGCCAGAGCCCTCCACTTT.

CDR3: CASSPTTGDTEAFF. The CDR3 DNA sequence: TGTGCCAGCTCACCCACGACAGGGGACACTGAAGCTTTCTTT. This chain links TRBV18 with TRBJ1-1; 8 nucleotides match TRBD1. From germline, CDR1 is KGHSH and CDR2 LQKENI. This CDR3 comprises 14 residues. V was pared by 3 bases and J by 3 bases, with 3 bases of the junction left unmatched.

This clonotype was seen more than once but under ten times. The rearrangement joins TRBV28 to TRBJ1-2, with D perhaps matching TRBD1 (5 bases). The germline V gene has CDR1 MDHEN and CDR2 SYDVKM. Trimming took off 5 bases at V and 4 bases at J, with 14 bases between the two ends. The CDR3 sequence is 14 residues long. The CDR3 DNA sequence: TGTGCCAGCAGTAGCGGAGGGGAACTCTATGGCTACACCTTC. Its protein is CASSSGGELYGYTF.

CDR3 amino acids: CASSSWDSVGYNEQFF. The CDR3 DNA reads as TGTGCCAGCAGTTCTTGGGACAGCGTAGGCTACAATGAGCAGTTCTTC. The genes are TRBV6-5 and TRBJ2-1, with 7 bases that match TRBD1. This CDR3 is 16 amino acids long. Germline loops: CDR1 MNHEY, CDR2 SVGAGI. The J segment lost 3 bases and the V segment lost 4 bases, leaving 9 bases of the junction unmatched.